The 8 T cell receptor beta chains given below trace back to one sample, sequenced in a study of shared clonotypes between healthy human individuals. TCRdb's table, derived via immunoSEQ multiplex PCR, lists solely in-frame clones and lacks some. The sample contains 400,000 to 550,000 clones, around three quarters of which appear only once. Sequencing was carried out using PBMCs. Receptor source: a woman aged 40 to 55 in good health. Some clones in this sample may be carry-over from other donors' samples.

The chain combines TRBV15 with TRBJ1-1; D perhaps matches TRBD1 (5 bases). In germline, CDR1 is LNHNV, CDR2 YYDKDF (reference sequence). There are 14 residues in the CDR3. With 6 bases removed from V and 1 base from J, the gap between germline ends came to 12 bases. CDR3 bases: TGTGCCACCAGGCCCAGGGCGGGGAACACTGAAGCTTTCTTT. It yields the protein CATRPRAGNTEAFF.

The rearrangement joins TRBV7-6 to TRBJ2-1; no clear D gene. The CDR3 is 14 residues long. Germline values: CDR1 SGHVS, CDR2 FNYEAQ. Trimming stripped 0 bases from V and 3 bases from J, with 6 bases between. CDR3 amino acids: CASSLAYSYNEQFF. CDR3 nucleotide sequence: TGTGCCAGCAGCTTAGCGTACAGCTACAATGAGCAGTTCTTC. The whole variable domain, filled in from reference TRBV7-6 and TRBJ2-1, reads GAGVSQSPRYKVTKRGQDVALRCDPISGHVSLYWYRQALGQGPEFLTYFNYEAQQDKSGLPNDRFSAERPEGSISTLTIQRTEQRDSAMYRCASSLAYSYNEQFFGPGTRLTVL.

This clone showed up just a few times. The chain employs TRBV20-1 and TRBJ1-2; D call uncertain. V shed 0 bases and J shed 8 bases, with 7 bases lying between them. CDR3 length: 11 residues. Per germline, CDR1 DFQATT and CDR2 SNEGSKA (reference sequence). DNA for the CDR3: TGCAGTGCTAGAGAGAGGGAGGGCTACACCTTC. It translates to CSAREREGYTF.

CDR3 amino acids: CASSRPGTSGNTIYF. The CDR3 region has the DNA TGTGCCAGCAGCCGCCCAGGGACCTCTGGAAACACCATATATTTT. The V and J genes are TRBV5-4 and TRBJ1-3, with a weak D call TRBD1 (5 bases). The CDR3 extends over 15 amino acids. With 4 bases removed from V and 0 bases from J, the gap between germline ends came to 11 bases. In germline, CDR1 is SGHNT, CDR2 YYREEE (reference sequence).

The chain carries TRBV7-9 and TRBJ2-7; weak D call: TRBD1 (6 bases). This CDR3 region has 15 residues. Germline CDR1 SEHNR, CDR2 FQNEAQ (reference sequence). V was pared by 6 bases and J by 5 bases, with 20 bases between. This CDR3 is CASSRPGTSENEQYF. The CDR3 DNA reads TGTGCCAGCAGTCGACCCGGGACATCCGAAAACGAGCAGTACTTC.

The chain employs TRBV28 and TRBJ2-4; D not resolved. This CDR3 spans 14 amino acids. Trimming removed 3 bases from V and 5 bases from J, with 11 bases in between. Per the germline V gene, CDR1 is MDHEN and CDR2 is SYDVKM. CDR3 loop: CASSFLKLQNIQYF. CDR3 DNA: TGTGCCAGCAGTTTTTTAAAGCTGCAAAACATTCAGTACTTC.

DNA of the CDR3: TGTGCCAGTAGTATTAGGTTGAACACTGAAGCTTTCTTT. Translation: CASSIRLNTEAFF. The chain employs TRBV19 and TRBJ1-1, with D unresolved. V was clipped by 3 bases and J by 0 bases, with 5 bases between them. There are 13 residues in the CDR3. Germline V gene sequence: CDR1 LNHDA, CDR2 SQIVND (reference sequence).

This chain links TRBV7-9 with TRBJ2-7, with a possible D match to TRBD2 (6 bases). CDR1 and CDR2 from the germline V gene are SEHNR and FQNEAQ (reference sequence). This CDR3 comprises 15 residues. Trimming pared 1 base from V and 2 bases from J, leaving 12 bases between. The CDR3 spells CASSLGRGLPYEQYF. CDR3 coding DNA: TGTGCCAGCAGCTTAGGTCGGGGGTTACCCTACGAGCAGTACTTC.